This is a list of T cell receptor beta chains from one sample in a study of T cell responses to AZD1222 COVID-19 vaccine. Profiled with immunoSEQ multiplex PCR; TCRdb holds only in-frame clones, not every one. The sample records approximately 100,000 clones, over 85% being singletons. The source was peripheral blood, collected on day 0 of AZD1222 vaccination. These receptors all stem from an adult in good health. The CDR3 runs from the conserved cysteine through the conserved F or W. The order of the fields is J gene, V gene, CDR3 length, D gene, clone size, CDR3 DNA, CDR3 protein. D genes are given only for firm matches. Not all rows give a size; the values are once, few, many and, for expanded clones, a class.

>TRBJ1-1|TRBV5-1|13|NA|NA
TGCGCCAGCAGTACCGGACTAAACACTGAAGCTTTCTTT
CASSTGLNTEAFF
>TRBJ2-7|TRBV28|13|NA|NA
TGTGCCAGCAGTGCCCCAGATACCTACGAGCAGTACTTC
CASSAPDTYEQYF
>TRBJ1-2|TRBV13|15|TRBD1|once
TGTGCCAGCAGCCTACTTCGAGGGGGCGACTATGGCTACACCTTC
CASSLLRGGDYGYTF
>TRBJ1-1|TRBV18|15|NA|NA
TGTGCCAGCTCACCCTTCGGGAATACGAACACTGAAGCTTTCTTT
CASSPFGNTNTEAFF
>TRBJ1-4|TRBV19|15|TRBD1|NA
TGTGCCAGTAGTAGACAGGGTGGAACTAATGAAAAACTGTTTTTT
CASSRQGGTNEKLFF
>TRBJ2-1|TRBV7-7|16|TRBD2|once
TGTGCCAGCAGCTTCTCAATTAGCGGGGGGGACAATGAGCAGTTCTTC
CASSFSISGGDNEQFF
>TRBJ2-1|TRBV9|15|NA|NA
TGTGCCAGCAGCGAAGGAACGAGCTCCTACAATGAGCAGTTCTTC
CASSEGTSSYNEQFF
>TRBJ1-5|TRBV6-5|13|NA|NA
TGTGCCAGCAGGCACAGGGAGTCTCAGCCCCAGCATTTT
CASRHRESQPQHF
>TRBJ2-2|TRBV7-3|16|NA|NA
TGTGCCAGCAGCACCACAGGGCCTATGGGACCCGGGGAGCTGTTTTTT
CASSTTGPMGPGELFF
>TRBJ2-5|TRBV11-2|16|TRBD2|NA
TGTGCCAGCAGCGCCGGACTAGCGGGAGGACAAGAGACCCAGTACTTC
CASSAGLAGGQETQYF
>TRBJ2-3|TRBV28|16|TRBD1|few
TGTGCCAGCAGTTCCCCCCAGGGGGTCGGGAAAGATACGCAGTATTTT
CASSSPQGVGKDTQYF
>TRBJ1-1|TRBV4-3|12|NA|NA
TGCGCCAGCAGCCAAGATGGCAGTGAAGCTTTCTTT
CASSQDGSEAFF
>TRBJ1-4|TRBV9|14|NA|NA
TGTGCCAGCAGCGTAGGGTCCGATAATGAAAAACTGTTTTTT
CASSVGSDNEKLFF
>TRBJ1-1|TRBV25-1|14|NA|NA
TGTGCCAGCAGTGAATATAATCGGCGAAGTGAAGCTTTCTTT
CASSEYNRRSEAFF
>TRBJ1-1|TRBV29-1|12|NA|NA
TGCAGCGTAGCGGACGGGAACACTGAAGCTTTCTTT
CSVADGNTEAFF
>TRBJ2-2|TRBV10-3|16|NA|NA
TGTGCCACCTCTGGGGATCCCCGAGAGGACACCGGGGAGCTGTTTTTT
CATSGDPREDTGELFF
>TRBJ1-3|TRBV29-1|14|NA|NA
TGCAGCGCTAAGACAGTTACGTCTGGAAACACCATATATTTT
CSAKTVTSGNTIYF
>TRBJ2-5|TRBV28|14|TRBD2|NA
TGTGCCAGCAGAGGCTCGACTAGCTGGGAGACCCAGTACTTC
CASRGSTSWETQYF
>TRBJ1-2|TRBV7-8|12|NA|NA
TGTGCCAGCAGCTTAATGGGGGTGGGCTACACCTTC
CASSLMGVGYTF
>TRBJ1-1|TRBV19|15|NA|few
TGTGCCCTCAGACCATCAGGACATAAGAACACTGAAGCTTTCTTT
CALRPSGHKNTEAFF
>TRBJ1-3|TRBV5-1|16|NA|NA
TGCGCCAGCAGCTTTTCGGTCTTCGAAGCTGGAAACACCATATATTTT
CASSFSVFEAGNTIYF
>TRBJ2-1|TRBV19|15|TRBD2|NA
TGTGCCAGTAGTATTAGGACTAGCTCCTACAATGAGCAGTTCTTC
CASSIRTSSYNEQFF
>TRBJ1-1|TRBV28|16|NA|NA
TGTGCCAGCAGTTCCAACCTCGGCGTGGGGGGCACTGAAGCTTTCTTT
CASSSNLGVGGTEAFF
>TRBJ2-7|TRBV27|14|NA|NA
TGTGCCAGCAGTTCGGCAGGGGCGAACTACGAGCAGTACTTC
CASSSAGANYEQYF
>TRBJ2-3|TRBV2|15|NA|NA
TGTGCCAGCAGTGGTCTTTCGGGGGCGCCGGGTACGCAGTATTTT
CASSGLSGAPGTQYF
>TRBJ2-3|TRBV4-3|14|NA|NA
TGCGCCAGCAGCCAAGATCAGGAGACAGATACGCAGTATTTT
CASSQDQETDTQYF
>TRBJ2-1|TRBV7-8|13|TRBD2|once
TGTGCCAGCAGTCCCGGGACTAGCGGTGAGCAGTTCTTC
CASSPGTSGEQFF
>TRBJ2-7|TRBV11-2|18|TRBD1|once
TGTGCCAGCAGCTTAGATCGGGGCCAGGGGGCAAGCTCCTACGAGCAGTACTTC
CASSLDRGQGASSYEQYF
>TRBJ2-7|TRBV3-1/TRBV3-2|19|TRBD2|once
TGTGCCAGCAGCCCCCCGGGACTAGCGGGTTCACAGACCTCCTACGAGCAGTACTTC
CASSPPGLAGSQTSYEQYF
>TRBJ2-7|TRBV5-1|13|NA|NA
TGCGCCAGCAGCCGCCTTAACTCCTACGAGCAGTACTTC
CASSRLNSYEQYF
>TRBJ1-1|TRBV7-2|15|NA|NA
TGTGCCAGCACCCGGGCGGGGGTAGGGGACACTGAAGCTTTCTTT
CASTRAGVGDTEAFF
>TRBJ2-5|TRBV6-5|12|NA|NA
TGTGCCAGCAGAGGAACGACGGAGACCCAGTACTTC
CASRGTTETQYF
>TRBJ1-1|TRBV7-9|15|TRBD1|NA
TGTGCCAGCAGCTCGAACGACAGGGATTACACTGAAGCTTTCTTT
CASSSNDRDYTEAFF
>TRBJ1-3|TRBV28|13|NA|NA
TGTGCCAGCAGTAGTGGGTCTGGAAACACCATATATTTT
CASSSGSGNTIYF
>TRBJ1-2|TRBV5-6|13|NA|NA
TGTGCCAGCAGCTTCAGGGTCGACTATGGCTACACCTTC
CASSFRVDYGYTF
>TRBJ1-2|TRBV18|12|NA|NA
TGTGCCAGCTTGGAAGCAGCGGAAGGCTACACCTTC
CASLEAAEGYTF
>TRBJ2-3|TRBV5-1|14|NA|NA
TGCGCCAGCAGCCCAGGGGGGCTAACAGATACGCAGTATTTT
CASSPGGLTDTQYF
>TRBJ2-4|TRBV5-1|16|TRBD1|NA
TGCGCCAGCAGCTTGGGAAGGGGGCTGGCCAAAAACATTCAGTACTTC
CASSLGRGLAKNIQYF